The 24 T cell receptor beta chains presented below share a single source sample, sequenced in a study of identical twins. TCRdb reprocessed the 5' RACE reads via MiXCR and lists one record per CDR3 protein. The sample carries roughly 500,000 distinct CDR3 sequences, roughly a fifth recorded once. The same sample was also studied in work on T cells expressing NK-cell markers.

Sequenced material: CD4+ T cells sorted from blood. The receptors were sampled from a woman under 30 in good health.

The genes are TRBV29-1 and TRBJ2-5; tentatively, D is TRBD1 (6 bases). Germline V gene lookup returns CDR1 SQVTM and CDR2 ANQGSEA. The CDR3 is made up of 13 amino acids. The V gene lost 3 bases and the J gene lost 3 bases, with 11 bases spanning the gap. The CDR3 loop is CSVDPTGKETQYF. The CDR3 DNA reads TGCAGCGTTGATCCGACAGGCAAAGAGACCCAGTACTTC.

The V call is TRBV6-1, the J call TRBJ2-5; the match to TRBD2 covers 10 bases. The CDR3 covers 16 residues. CDR1 is MNHNS and CDR2 is SASEGT in the germline V gene. The V and J ends lost 5 bases and 7 bases, in that order; junction bases with no gene match: 13. The CDR3 reads CASSTVAGGPLGTQYF. The CDR3 nucleotides read TGTGCCAGCAGTACCGTAGCGGGGGGCCCCCTCGGGACCCAGTACTTC.

This clonotype was counted a few times. The chain links TRBV5-1 to TRBJ2-3, with 12 nucleotides matching TRBD2. CDR3 length: 16 amino acids. Germline V lookup: CDR1 SGHRS, CDR2 YFSETQ. Germline trimming cut 4 bases from V and 2 bases from J; bases unmatched to any gene: 5. The CDR3 reads CASSEGLAGDTDTQYF. CDR3 bases: TGCGCCAGCAGCGAGGGACTAGCGGGCGACACAGATACGCAGTATTTT.

In its sample, this clonotype was seen a few times. V and J are TRBV12-3 or TRBV12-4 and TRBJ2-1; tentatively, D is TRBD2 (6 bases). This CDR3 comprises 16 residues. Trimming took 6 bases from V and 3 from J, leaving 18 bases between them. In DNA, the CDR3 is TGTGCCAGCAGAGACCTCTCAGCGGGCTACTACAATGAGCAGTTCTTC. It specifies CASRDLSAGYYNEQFF.

This chain joins TRBV5-1 and TRBJ2-1; the D gene is possibly TRBD2 (6 bases). V was cut by 0 bases and J by 4 bases, with 11 bases left in between. This CDR3 is built from 15 residues. Germline CDR1 and CDR2: SGHRS and YFSETQ. The CDR3 region has the DNA TGCGCCAGCAGCTTGGTCGTAGCGGAGTACAATGAGCAGTTCTTC. Protein product: CASSLVVAEYNEQFF. The whole variable domain, remainder taken from reference TRBV5-1 and TRBJ2-1, is KAGVTQTPRYLIKTRGQQVTLSCSPISGHRSVSWYQQTPGQGLQFLFEYFSETQRNKGNFPGRFSGRQFSNSRSEMNVSTLELGDSALYLCASSLVVAEYNEQFFGPGTRLTVL.

The chain joins TRBV12-3 or TRBV12-4 to TRBJ2-7, with TRBD1 identical over 7 bases. Trimming removed 7 bases from V and 3 bases from J; junction bases left unmatched: 9. This CDR3 spans 14 amino acids. DNA of the CDR3: TGTGCCAGCACCAACCGGGACAGAGACTACGAGCAGTACTTC. Protein product: CASTNRDRDYEQYF.

In the case of this clonotype: This may be a read error: a much more frequent sequence differs by one nucleotide. CDR3 protein: CTSSSTGTGLSSYNEQFF. CDR3 nucleotides: TGTACCAGCAGTTCAACCGGGACAGGCCTAAGCTCCTACAATGAGCAGTTCTTC. This chain connects TRBV12-3 or TRBV12-4 to TRBJ2-1; 8 positions match TRBD1. CDR3 size: 18 residues.

This chain uses TRBV7-6 with TRBJ2-7, with 11 bases identical to TRBD1. Germline CDR1 reads SGHVS; CDR2 reads FNYEAQ. The J segment lost 1 base and the V segment lost 3 bases, leaving 5 bases of the junction unmatched. The CDR3 covers 16 residues. Here the CDR3 DNA reads TGTGCCAGCAGCTTCTACGGACAGGGGGCATCCTACGAGCAGTACTTC. Translated, it gives CASSFYGQGASYEQYF.

A single count supports this clonotype. The chain uses TRBV20-1 and TRBJ2-3; 8 bases are a match to TRBD2. After removal of 4 bases from V and 4 bases from J, the junction contained 7 bases not matched to a gene. The germline V gene has CDR1 DFQATT and CDR2 SNEGSKA (reference sequence). There are 14 residues in the CDR3. This chain's CDR3 is CSANPAGGSDTQYF. CDR3 sequence (DNA): TGCAGTGCTAATCCGGCGGGGGGCTCAGATACGCAGTATTTT.

The chain couples TRBV15 to TRBJ1-1, with 11 bases fitting TRBD1. CDR1 LNHNV and CDR2 YYDKDF come from the germline V gene (reference sequence). CDR3 length: 18 residues. V dropped 0 bases and J dropped 1; count of bases not matched to a gene: 7. CDR3 DNA sequence: TGTGCCACCAGCAGAGAAAGGACAGGGGGCATGGAGAACACTGAAGCTTTCTTT. Translating gives CATSRERTGGMENTEAFF.

The gene calls are TRBV4-1 and TRBJ2-7, with D perhaps TRBD2 (6 bases). Between the trimmed V and J ends, which lost 1 base and 3 bases, there was a span of 13 bases. This CDR3 has 15 residues. CDR1 MGHRA and CDR2 YSYEKL come from the germline V gene. The CDR3 reads CASSQVPGSLYEQYF. CDR3 nucleotides: TGCGCCAGCAGCCAAGTTCCCGGGAGTCTCTACGAGCAGTACTTC.

This clonotype was counted a few times. This rearrangement joins TRBV11-2 to TRBJ2-4; tentative D call: TRBD2 (6 bases). Trimming cost V 6 bases and J 5 bases, with 17 bases left between them. Germline V gene sequence: CDR1 SGHAT, CDR2 FQNNGV. The CDR3 has 15 residues. The CDR3 sequence: CASRNGYKRENIQYF. CDR3 sequence (DNA): TGTGCCAGCAGGAACGGGTACAAGCGGGAAAACATTCAGTACTTC. Full variable domain (outside the CDR3, taken from reference TRBV11-2 and TRBJ2-4): EAGVAQSPRYKIIEKRQSVAFWCNPISGHATLYWYQQILGQGPKLLIQFQNNGVVDDSQLPKDRFSAERLKGVDSTLKIQPAKLEDSAVYLCASRNGYKRENIQYFGAGTRLSVL.

This clonotype was picked up a small number of times. The rearrangement uses TRBV15 and TRBJ1-5; D is unclear. The CDR3 spans 14 residues. Per the germline V gene, CDR1 is LNHNV and CDR2 is YYDKDF (reference sequence). Trimming pared 2 bases from V and 6 bases from J, leaving 11 bases between. The CDR3 DNA is TGTGCCACCAGCAGATGGGGAATCAGTCAGCCCCAGCATTTT. Its translation: CATSRWGISQPQHF. The whole variable domain, remainder taken from reference TRBV15 and TRBJ1-5, is DAMVIQNPRYQVTQFGKPVTLSCSQTLNHNVMYWYQQKSSQAPKLLFHYYDKDFNNEADTPDNFQSRRPNTSFCFLDIRSPGLGDTAMYLCATSRWGISQPQHFGDGTRLSIL.

This clonotype was seen more than once but under ten times. The chain is built from TRBV25-1 and TRBJ1-2, with D perhaps matching TRBD1 (6 bases). The V gene lost 8 bases and the J gene lost 13 bases, with 17 bases spanning the gap. This CDR3 comprises 11 residues. Per the germline V gene, CDR1 is MGHDK and CDR2 is SYGVNS. The chain's CDR3 is CASSRGEVSTF. Here the CDR3 DNA reads TGTGCCAGCTCTAGGGGGGAAGTTTCCACCTTC.

The genes are TRBV7-9 and TRBJ1-2, with D hard to call. CDR3 length: 13 amino acids. Germline CDR1 is SEHNR and CDR2 is FQNEAQ (reference sequence). Trimming pared 1 base from V and 4 bases from J, leaving 7 bases between. The CDR3 bases are TGTGCCAGCAGCTTAGATGGGATCTATGGCTACACCTTC. Protein product: CASSLDGIYGYTF.

The chain joins TRBV10-2 to TRBJ1-4; a possible D gene is TRBD1 (5 bases). Looked up from germline, CDR1 is WSHSY and CDR2 is SAAADI. CDR3 size: 14 residues. V gave up 8 bases and J gave up 1 base, with 11 bases separating them. The CDR3, as DNA: TGCGCCAGCGTAGACGGGGGAACTAATGAAAAACTGTTTTTT. This gives the protein CASVDGGTNEKLFF.

This chain connects TRBV20-1 to TRBJ2-3, with TRBD2 matching over 8 bases. Trimming at V came to 0 bases and at J to 2 bases, leaving 7 bases not matched to a gene. The CDR3 covers 16 residues. The V gene's germline CDR1 is DFQATT and CDR2 SNEGSKA (reference sequence). The CDR3 is CSARDHRGGVTDTQYF. In DNA, the CDR3 is TGCAGTGCTAGAGATCACCGGGGGGGTGTCACAGATACGCAGTATTTT.

This clonotype was detected only a few times. The chain is built from TRBV5-1 and TRBJ2-7; 8 bases line up with TRBD1. V gave up 4 bases and J gave up 6 bases; unmatched junction bases: 3. This CDR3 contains 12 residues. CDR1 is SGHRS, CDR2 YFSETQ, per germline. CDR3 nucleotide sequence: TGCGCCAGCAGCATAGGACAGGGCGAGCAGTACTTC. Its translation is CASSIGQGEQYF.

The DNA of the CDR3 is TGCAGCGTCCTTACCCCAGGCAGGGGTGACTACGAGCAGTACTTC. Translated, it gives CSVLTPGRGDYEQYF. V usage is TRBV29-1 and J usage is TRBJ2-7; the D gene is possibly TRBD1 (6 bases). The CDR3 contains 15 residues. Deletions cut 6 bases from V and 3 bases from J, with 21 bases between. Germline CDR1 SQVTM, CDR2 ANQGSEA.

This chain uses TRBV7-9 with TRBJ2-1; 8 bases align to TRBD2. Germline loops: CDR1 SEHNR, CDR2 FQNEAQ (reference sequence). The trim removed 1 base at V and 5 bases at J, leaving 19 bases unmatched. CDR3 length equals 20 residues. The CDR3 spells CASSLVGARGTSGGNNEQFF. As DNA, the CDR3 is TGTGCCAGCAGCTTAGTAGGGGCCCGGGGCACTAGCGGAGGAAACAATGAGCAGTTCTTC.

This clonotype has more than one count but fewer than ten. The chain combines TRBV10-3 with TRBJ2-1; TRBD2 agrees at 10 bases. V trimming: 10 bases; J trimming: 0 bases; junction bases outside the gene matches: 9. This CDR3 region has 16 residues. Germline V CDR1 and CDR2: ENHRY, SYGVKD. The CDR3 loop is CATTSGTFSSYNEQFF. In DNA form, the CDR3 reads TGTGCCACTACTAGCGGGACGTTTAGCTCCTACAATGAGCAGTTCTTC.

This clonotype has a count of ten or more. The chain joins TRBV20-1 to TRBJ2-4; 9 nucleotides align to TRBD1. There are 17 residues in the CDR3. In germline, CDR1 is DFQATT, CDR2 SNEGSKA (reference sequence). Trimming removed 1 base from V and 0 bases from J; junction bases left unmatched: 7. The CDR3 spells CSARARQGEGAKNIQYF. CDR3 sequence (DNA): TGCAGTGCTAGAGCTCGACAGGGGGAGGGAGCCAAAAACATTCAGTACTTC.

The chain is built from TRBV7-6 and TRBJ2-2; D is perhaps TRBD1 (5 bases). CDR1 and CDR2 from the germline V gene are SGHVS and FNYEAQ. CDR3 size: 15 residues. V lost 1 base and J lost 6, with 12 bases in between. The CDR3 loop is CASSLVVGVAGELFF. DNA of the CDR3: TGTGCCAGCAGCTTAGTTGTAGGGGTAGCCGGGGAGCTGTTTTTT.

The chain uses TRBV5-1 and TRBJ2-1, with D maybe TRBD2 (5 bases). The CDR3 runs to 15 residues. V lost 0 bases and J 3 bases, leaving 10 bases between the germline ends. Germline CDR1 and CDR2: SGHRS and YFSETQ. CDR3 in amino acids: CASSLGRAIYNEQFF. The CDR3 DNA reads TGCGCCAGCAGCTTGGGGCGGGCCATCTACAATGAGCAGTTCTTC.